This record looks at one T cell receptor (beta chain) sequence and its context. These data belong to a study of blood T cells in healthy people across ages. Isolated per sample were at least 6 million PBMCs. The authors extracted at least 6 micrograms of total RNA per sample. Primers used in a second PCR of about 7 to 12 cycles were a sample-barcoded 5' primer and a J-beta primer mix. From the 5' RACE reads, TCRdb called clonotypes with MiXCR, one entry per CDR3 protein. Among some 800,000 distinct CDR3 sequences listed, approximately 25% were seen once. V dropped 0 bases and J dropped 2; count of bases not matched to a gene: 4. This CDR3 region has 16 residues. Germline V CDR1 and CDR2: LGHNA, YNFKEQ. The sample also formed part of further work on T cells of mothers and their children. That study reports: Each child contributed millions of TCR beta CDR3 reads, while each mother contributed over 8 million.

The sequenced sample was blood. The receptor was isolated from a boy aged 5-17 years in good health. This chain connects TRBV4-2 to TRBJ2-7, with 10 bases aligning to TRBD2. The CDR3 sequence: CASSQELGTSAYEQYF. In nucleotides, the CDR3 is TGTGCCAGCAGCCAAGAACTGGGGACTAGCGCCTACGAGCAGTACTTC.